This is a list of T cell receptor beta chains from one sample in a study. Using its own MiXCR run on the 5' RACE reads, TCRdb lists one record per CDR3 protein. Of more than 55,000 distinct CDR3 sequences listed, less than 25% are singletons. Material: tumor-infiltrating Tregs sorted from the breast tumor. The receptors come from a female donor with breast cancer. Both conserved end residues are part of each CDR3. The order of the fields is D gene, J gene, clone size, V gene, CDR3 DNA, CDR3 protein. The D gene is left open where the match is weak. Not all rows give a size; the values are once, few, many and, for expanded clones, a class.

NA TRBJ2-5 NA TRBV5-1 TGCGCCAGCAGCTTGGGCGTTGGGGACGGAGAGGAGACCCAGTACTTC CASSLGVGDGEETQYF
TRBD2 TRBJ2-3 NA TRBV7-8 TGTGCCAGCACCCCAAGGCGGGAGGGGGGAGATACGCAGTATTTT CASTPRREGGDTQYF
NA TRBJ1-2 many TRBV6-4 TGTGCCAGCAGTCTGACGGCCAGTCGTAACTATGGCTACACCTTC CASSLTASRNYGYTF
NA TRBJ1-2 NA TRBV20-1 TGCAGTGCTGCGCGGGATGATGGCTACACCTTC CSAARDDGYTF
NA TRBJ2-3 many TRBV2 TGTGCCAGCAGTGTGGACACAGATACGCAGTATTTT CASSVDTDTQYF
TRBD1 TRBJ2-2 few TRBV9 TGTGCCAGCAGCGTGACAGGGACAACCGGGGAGCTGTTTTTT CASSVTGTTGELFF
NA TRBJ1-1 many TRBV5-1 TGCGCCAGCAGCGCTGACAGTGAACGGACTGAAGCTTTCTTT CASSADSERTEAFF
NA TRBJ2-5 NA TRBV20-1 TGCAGTGCTAGAAGCCCCAGGGAAGAGACCCAGTACTTC CSARSPREETQYF
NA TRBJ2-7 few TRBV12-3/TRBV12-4 TGTGCCAGCAGTTTAAGCACAGTCAACTACGAGCAGTACTTC CASSLSTVNYEQYF
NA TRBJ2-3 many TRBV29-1 TGCAGCGTTGAACATGAGGCGTTTAGCACAGATACGCAGTATTTT CSVEHEAFSTDTQYF
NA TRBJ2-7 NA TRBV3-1 TGTGCCAGCAGCCAAGCACGGTACGAGCAGTACTTC CASSQARYEQYF
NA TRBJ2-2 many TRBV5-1 TGCGCCAGCCGCGGGGTTCTGCGCACCGGGGAGCTGTTTTTT CASRGVLRTGELFF